Sequencing of this T cell receptor beta chain was carried out in a study of OX40 agonist ivuxolimab in advanced cancers. Measured with immunoSEQ multiplex PCR; TCRdb has only the in-frame clones, and not every one. The sample gives approximately 72,000 clones, 84% of which show up once; around 1.7% is in the top ten. The CDR3 has 15 residues. V was shortened by 6 bases and J by 2 bases, with 14 bases between the two germline ends. In germline, CDR1 is MNHNY, CDR2 SVGAGI (reference sequence). Here the sequenced sample was CD4+ or CD8+ T cells sorted from blood, taken in a trial of the OX40 agonist ivuxolimab. V is TRBV6-6 and J is TRBJ1-5; TRBD1 might be the D (6 bases). This clonotype was sampled from an adult with an advanced solid tumor such as melanoma, head and neck, liver or kidney cancer. DNA of the CDR3: TGTGCCAGCAGCCCGGCGGGGGGCGGCAATCAGCCCCAGCATTTT. Residues: CASSPAGGGNQPQHF.